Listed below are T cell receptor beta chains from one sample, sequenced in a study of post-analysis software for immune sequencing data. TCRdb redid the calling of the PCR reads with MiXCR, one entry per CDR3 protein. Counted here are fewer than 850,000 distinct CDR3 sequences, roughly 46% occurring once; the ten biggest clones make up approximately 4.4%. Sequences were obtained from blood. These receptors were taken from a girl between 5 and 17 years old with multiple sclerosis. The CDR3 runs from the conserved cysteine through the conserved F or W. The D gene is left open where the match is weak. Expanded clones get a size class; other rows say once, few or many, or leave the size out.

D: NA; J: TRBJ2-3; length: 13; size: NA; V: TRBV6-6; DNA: TGTGCCAGCAGTTACTCTGAGGGGGATACGCAGTATTTT; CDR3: CASSYSEGDTQYF
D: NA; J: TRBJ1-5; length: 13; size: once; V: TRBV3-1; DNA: TGTGCCAGCAGCCAAAGACCCAATCAGCCCCAGCATTTT; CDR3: CASSQRPNQPQHF
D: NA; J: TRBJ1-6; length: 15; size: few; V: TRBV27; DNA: TGTGCCAGCAGTTTAGAGGGCTACTATAATTCACCCCTCCACTTT; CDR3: CASSLEGYYNSPLHF
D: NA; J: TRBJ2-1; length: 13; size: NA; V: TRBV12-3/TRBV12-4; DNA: TGTGCCAGCAGTTGGGTCTGGGGTAATGAGCAGTTCTTC; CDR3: CASSWVWGNEQFF
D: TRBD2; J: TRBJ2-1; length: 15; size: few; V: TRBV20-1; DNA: TGCAGTGCCGCGACTAGCGGGAGTGTTAGCAATGAGCAGTTCTTC; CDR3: CSAATSGSVSNEQFF
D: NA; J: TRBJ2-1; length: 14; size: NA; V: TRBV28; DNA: TGTGCCAGCAGGTATGACGTCGCCGGCGGTGAGCAGTTCTTC; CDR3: CASRYDVAGGEQFF
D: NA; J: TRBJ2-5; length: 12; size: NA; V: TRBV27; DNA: TGTGCCAGCAGCCCCGACTCGACGACCCAGTACTTC; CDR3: CASSPDSTTQYF
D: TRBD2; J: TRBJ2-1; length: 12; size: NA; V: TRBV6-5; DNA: TGTGCCAGCAGTCCCTTGGGCGGGGGGCAGTTCTTC; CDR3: CASSPLGGGQFF
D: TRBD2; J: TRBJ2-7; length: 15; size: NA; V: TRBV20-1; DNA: TGCAGTGCTCCCCAGCGGGAGGCCCTCTCCTACGAGCAGTACTTC; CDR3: CSAPQREALSYEQYF
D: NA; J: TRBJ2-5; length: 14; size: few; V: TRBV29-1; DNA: TGCAGCGTTGATGAGGGCAGGGCTCAAGAGACCCAGTACTTC; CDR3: CSVDEGRAQETQYF
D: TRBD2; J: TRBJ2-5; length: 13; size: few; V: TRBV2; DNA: TGTGCCAGCAGGGCAAGCGGGAGGGAGACCCAGTACTTC; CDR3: CASRASGRETQYF
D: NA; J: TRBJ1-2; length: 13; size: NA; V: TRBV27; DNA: TGTGCCAGCAGTCCGGGACCAAATTCCGGCTACACCTTC; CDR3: CASSPGPNSGYTF
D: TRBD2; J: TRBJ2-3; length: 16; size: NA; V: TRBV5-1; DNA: TGCGCCAGCAGCCAATTAGCGGGAGGCACGGTAGATACGCAGTATTTT; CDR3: CASSQLAGGTVDTQYF
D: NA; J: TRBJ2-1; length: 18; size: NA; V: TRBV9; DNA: TGTGCCAGCAGCAAACGACGGGAGAAGCGGAACCAGAGGGATGAGCAGTTCTTC; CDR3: CASSKRREKRNQRDEQFF
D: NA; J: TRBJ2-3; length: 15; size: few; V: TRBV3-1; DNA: TGTGCCAGCAGCATTCCGGGGGAGGGCACAGATACGCAGTATTTT; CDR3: CASSIPGEGTDTQYF
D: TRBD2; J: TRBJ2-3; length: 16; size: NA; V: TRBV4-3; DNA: TGCGCCAGCAGCCAGACTAGCGGGAGTATTGTAGATACGCAGTATTTT; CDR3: CASSQTSGSIVDTQYF
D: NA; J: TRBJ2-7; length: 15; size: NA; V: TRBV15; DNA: TGTGCCACCAGCCTAAATTACAGGGCCACCTACGAGCAGTACTTC; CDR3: CATSLNYRATYEQYF
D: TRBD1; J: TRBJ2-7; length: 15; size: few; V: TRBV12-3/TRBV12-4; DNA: TGTGCCAGCAGTTTGTGGGACAGGGGGGCCTACGAGCAGTACTTC; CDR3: CASSLWDRGAYEQYF
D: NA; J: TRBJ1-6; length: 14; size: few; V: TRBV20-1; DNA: TGCAGTGCTCGGCGACAGGCGGATAATTCACCCCTCCACTTT; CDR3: CSARRQADNSPLHF
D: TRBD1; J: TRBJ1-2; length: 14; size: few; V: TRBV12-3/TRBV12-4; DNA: TGTGCCAGCAACGTCGACAGGGAACACTATGGCTACACCTTC; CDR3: CASNVDREHYGYTF
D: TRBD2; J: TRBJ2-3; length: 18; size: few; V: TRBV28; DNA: TGTGCCCCCCCGCGGCAGTTAGCGGGGCCCTGGGGCACAGATACGCAGTATTTT; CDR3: CAPPRQLAGPWGTDTQYF
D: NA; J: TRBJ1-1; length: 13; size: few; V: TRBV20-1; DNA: TGCAGTGCTAGTTATGGTTATAACACTGAAGCTTTCTTT; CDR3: CSASYGYNTEAFF
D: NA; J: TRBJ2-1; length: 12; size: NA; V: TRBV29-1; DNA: TGCAGCGTTGATTGGGGGTACAATGAGCAGTTCTTC; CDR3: CSVDWGYNEQFF
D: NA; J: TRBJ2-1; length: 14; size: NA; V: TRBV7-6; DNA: TGTGTCAGCAGTCCTCCCCGGGACTACAATGAGCAGTTCTTC; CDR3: CVSSPPRDYNEQFF
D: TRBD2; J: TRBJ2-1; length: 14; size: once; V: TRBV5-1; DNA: TGCGCCAGCAGTGTTAGCGGGAGAGGAAATGAGCTGTTCTTC; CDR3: CASSVSGRGNELFF
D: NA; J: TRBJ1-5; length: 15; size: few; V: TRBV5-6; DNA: TGTGCCAGCAGCTTGGTTTCAGAACCCCATCGGCCCCAGCATTTT; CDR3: CASSLVSEPHRPQHF
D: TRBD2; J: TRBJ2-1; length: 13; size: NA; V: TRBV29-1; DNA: TGCAGCGTTGTCGCGGGGGACTACAATGAGCAGTTCTTC; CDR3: CSVVAGDYNEQFF
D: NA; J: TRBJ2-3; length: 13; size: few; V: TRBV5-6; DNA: TGTGCCAGCAGCAGACCCAGCACAGATACGCAGTATTTT; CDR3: CASSRPSTDTQYF
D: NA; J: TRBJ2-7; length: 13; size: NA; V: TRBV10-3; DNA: TGTGCCATCAGTGACCGGGAGTCCTACGAGCAGTACTTC; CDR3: CAISDRESYEQYF
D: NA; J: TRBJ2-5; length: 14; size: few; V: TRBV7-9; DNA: TGTGCCAGCAGCTTAGCTCCGGGGAGGGAGACCCAGTACTTC; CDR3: CASSLAPGRETQYF
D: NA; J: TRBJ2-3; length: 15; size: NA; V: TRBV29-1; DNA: TGCAGCGTTGTTTGGCACATTCCTAGCACAGATACGCAGTATTTT; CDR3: CSVVWHIPSTDTQYF
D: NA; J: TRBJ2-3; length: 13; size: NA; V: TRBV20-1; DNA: TGCAGTGCTATTGCGCTACGCACAGATACGCAGTATTTT; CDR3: CSAIALRTDTQYF
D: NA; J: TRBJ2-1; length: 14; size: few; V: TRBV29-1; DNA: TGCAGCGGCCAAGGTGAGGGGGACTACAATGAGCAGTTCTTC; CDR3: CSGQGEGDYNEQFF
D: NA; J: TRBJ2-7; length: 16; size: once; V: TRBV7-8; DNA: TGTGCCAGCAGCTTAGGCGAGGGGGGATCTTTCTACGAGCAGTACTTC; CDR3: CASSLGEGGSFYEQYF